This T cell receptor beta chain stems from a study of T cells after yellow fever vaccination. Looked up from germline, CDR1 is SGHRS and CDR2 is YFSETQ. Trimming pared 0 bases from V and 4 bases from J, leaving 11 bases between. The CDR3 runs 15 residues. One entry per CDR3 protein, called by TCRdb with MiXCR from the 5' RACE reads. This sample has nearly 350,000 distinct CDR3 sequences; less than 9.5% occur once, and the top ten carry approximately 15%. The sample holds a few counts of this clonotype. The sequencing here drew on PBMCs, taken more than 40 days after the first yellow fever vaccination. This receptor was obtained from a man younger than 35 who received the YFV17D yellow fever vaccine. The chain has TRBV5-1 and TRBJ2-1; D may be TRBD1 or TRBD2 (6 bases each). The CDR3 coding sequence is TGCGCCAGCAGCTTGGGGGGGGCCCTATACAATGAGCAGTTCTTC. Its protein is CASSLGGALYNEQFF.